One and the same sample provided the 8 T cell receptor beta chains below, sequenced in a study of control samples from healthy donors and cancer patients. Clones were read by immunoSEQ multiplex PCR, and TCRdb kept only the in-frame ones, dropping some. Here the sample spans under 50,000 clones, over 75% being singletons. The sample consisted of PBMCs. The receptors were sampled from a woman aged 55 to 70 with lung cancer.

This CDR3 reads CASRGPDTEAFF. Written as DNA, the CDR3 is TGTGCCAGCAGGGGGCCTGACACTGAAGCTTTCTTT. The V and J genes are TRBV2 and TRBJ1-1; TRBD1 is a possible D gene (5 bases). Germline V gene lookup returns CDR1 SNHLY and CDR2 FYNNEI. CDR3 length equals 12 residues. The germline V and J ends were trimmed by 6 bases and 3 bases, with 8 bases remaining between them.

The J gene is TRBJ1-5, the V gene TRBV21-1; TRBD1 is the table's D call and was not checked against the DNA. TRBV21-1 has pseudogene status. The length of the CDR3 is 19 residues. The CDR3 region is CASSKVGGQGAWSNQPQHF. CDR3 bases: TGTGCCAGCAGCAAAGTGGGGGGACAGGGGGCGTGGAGCAATCAGCCCCAGCATTTT.

The chain has TRBV28 and TRBJ2-7; 10 positions match TRBD1. CDR3 size: 14 residues. Germline V lookup: CDR1 MDHEN, CDR2 SYDVKM. V dropped 5 bases and J dropped 4; count of bases not matched to a gene: 5. The DNA of the CDR3 is TGTGCCAGCAGTACACCGGGACAGGGGTACGAGCAGTACTTC. This sequence encodes CASSTPGQGYEQYF.

This chain connects TRBV5-1 to TRBJ2-1; the match to TRBD2 covers 14 bases. V lost 3 bases and J lost 6; bases outside the gene matches: 11. This CDR3 region has 18 residues. CDR1 and CDR2 from the germline V gene are SGHRS and YFSETQ. The CDR3 sequence is CASSSGTSGGPEGNEQFF. The CDR3 coding sequence is TGCGCCAGCAGCTCGGGGACTAGCGGGGGACCCGAGGGCAATGAGCAGTTCTTC.

This clone was counted a few times. The chain has TRBV19 and TRBJ1-1; 8 bases fit TRBD1. This CDR3 has 14 residues. Germline assignment: CDR1 LNHDA and CDR2 SQIVND (reference sequence). V shed 4 bases and J 1 base; nucleotides not matched to a gene: 2. The CDR3 DNA sequence: TGTGCCAGTAGTACGGACAGGGAGAACACTGAAGCTTTCTTT. Its protein product is CASSTDRENTEAFF.

The chain couples TRBV7-6 to TRBJ2-7, with D possibly being TRBD1 (5 bases). Germline CDR1 is SGHVS and CDR2 is FNYEAQ. V shed 4 bases and J shed 3 bases, with 10 bases lying between them. The CDR3 contains 13 residues. The CDR3: CASSSDSYYEQYF. The CDR3 nucleotides read TGTGCCAGCAGCTCCGACAGTTACTACGAGCAGTACTTC. The full variable domain, in which reference TRBV7-6 and TRBJ2-7 provide the parts outside the CDR3, is GAGVSQSPRYKVTKRGQDVALRCDPISGHVSLYWYRQALGQGPEFLTYFNYEAQQDKSGLPNDRFSAERPEGSISTLTIQRTEQRDSAMYRCASSSDSYYEQYFGPGTRLTVT.

The J gene is TRBJ1-4, the V gene TRBV6-5; TRBD1 might be the D (6 bases). The V end was cut by 4 bases, the J end by 5 bases, with 17 bases between. Germline CDR1 is MNHEY and CDR2 is SVGAGI. The CDR3 contains 16 residues. CDR3 residues: CASSSSPGHENEKLFF. CDR3 DNA sequence: TGTGCCAGCAGTTCGTCCCCGGGACATGAAAATGAAAAACTGTTTTTT.

V usage is TRBV5-1 and J usage is TRBJ1-4, with D maybe TRBD1 (6 bases). The CDR3 is 15 amino acids. Trimming removed 1 base from V and 4 bases from J, with 11 bases in between. CDR1 and CDR2 from the germline V gene are SGHRS and YFSETQ. CDR3: CASSLLGDINEKLFF. In DNA form, the CDR3 reads TGCGCCAGCAGCTTGTTGGGGGACATTAATGAAAAACTGTTTTTT.